These 23 T cell receptor beta chains were sequenced from one sample in a study of blood T cells in healthy people across ages. Next came a second PCR, run for about 7 to 12 cycles, which used a sample-barcoded 5' primer along with a J-beta primer mix. TCRdb used MiXCR to reprocess the 5' RACE reads, holding one entry per CDR3 protein. The table records around 1,500,000 distinct CDR3 sequences, 42% of them present only once. The sample comprised blood. These receptors were collected from a woman aged 18-29 years in good health.

The chain is built from TRBV29-1 and TRBJ1-2; D is uncertain. CDR1 is SQVTM and CDR2 is ANQGSEA in the germline V gene. Trimming pared 6 bases from V and 0 bases from J, leaving 14 bases between. The CDR3 contains 14 residues. CDR3 coding DNA: TGCAGCGTGGGGTACGGAACTCCTAACTATGGCTACACCTTC. This translates into CSVGYGTPNYGYTF.

The V and J genes are TRBV29-1 and TRBJ2-1, with D uncertain. Trimming pared 3 bases from V and 9 bases from J, leaving 9 bases between. The germline V gene encodes CDR1 SQVTM and CDR2 ANQGSEA. The CDR3 is made up of 11 amino acids. The CDR3 DNA sequence: TGCAGCGTTGACAGATACGGTGAGCAGTTCTTC. It codes for CSVDRYGEQFF.

This clonotype occurred many times. The V call is TRBV6-5, the J call TRBJ2-5, with D unclear. The CDR3 covers 13 residues. The germline CDR1 and CDR2 sequences are MNHEY and SVGAGI. Trimming took off 4 bases at V and 5 bases at J, with 11 bases between the two ends. CDR3 DNA sequence: TGTGCCAGCAGTTGGGCCCCCGGGGAGACCCAGTACTTC. It translates to CASSWAPGETQYF.

The chain uses TRBV20-1 and TRBJ2-5, with 11 positions matching TRBD2. V shed 6 bases, J shed 2 bases, and the junction held 5 bases outside the gene matches. The CDR3 totals 14 residues. CDR1 and CDR2 (germline): DFQATT, SNEGSKA (reference sequence). Here the CDR3 reads CSAIAGGRQETQYF. The CDR3, as DNA: TGCAGTGCAATAGCGGGGGGGCGTCAAGAGACCCAGTACTTC.

The V call is TRBV20-1, the J call TRBJ2-3, with D perhaps given as TRBD1 or TRBD2 (5 bases each). V lost 5 bases and J 8 bases, leaving 23 bases between the germline ends. The CDR3 consists of 15 residues. From germline, CDR1 is DFQATT and CDR2 SNEGSKA (reference sequence). CDR3 coding DNA: TGCAGTGCTCCGGTGCCCGGGGCCCGGGCGGGTACGCAGTATTTT. The encoded protein is CSAPVPGARAGTQYF.

Turning to this clonotype: Germline and junction disagree at one end, which may indicate a read error. J is TRBJ1-1 and V is TRBV24-1, with D perhaps TRBD1 (5 bases). From germline, CDR1 is KGHDR and CDR2 SFDVKD. There are 16 residues in the CDR3. The CDR3 here is CATGDGRVYRNTEAFF. The CDR3 DNA reads as TGTGCCACCGGTGATGGCAGGGTGTACAGGAACACTGAAGCTTTCTTT.

This chain uses TRBV20-1 with TRBJ1-1; D gene ambiguous. Trimming shortened V by 2 bases and J by 4 bases, and 20 bases separated the two germline ends. The V gene's germline CDR1 is DFQATT and CDR2 SNEGSKA (reference sequence). The CDR3 has 16 residues. As DNA, the CDR3 is TGCAGTGCTAGACCGGGCCTCCAGACGCTGAGCACTGAAGCTTTCTTT. Protein sequence: CSARPGLQTLSTEAFF.

V and J are TRBV7-2 and TRBJ2-3; 9 nucleotides match TRBD1. Trimming cost V 5 bases and J 4 bases; bases outside gene matches: 13. In germline, CDR1 is SGHTA, CDR2 FQGNSA. The CDR3 extends over 17 amino acids. The CDR3 reads CASSTQIGDRESDTQYF. CDR3 sequence (DNA): TGTGCCAGCAGCACCCAAATCGGGGACAGGGAGTCAGATACGCAGTATTTT.

The V call is TRBV3-1, the J call TRBJ2-7; 9 bases are a match to TRBD2. The end of the DNA fits TRBJ2-5 better, so the J call may be wrong. Per the germline V gene, CDR1 is LGHDT and CDR2 is YNNKEL (reference sequence). CDR3 size: 18 residues. CDR3 bases: TGTGCCAGCAGCCCCCGACCGACTAGCGGCGCCTCTGATAAGACCCAGTACTTC. Translation: CASSPRPTSGASDKTQYF.

This clonotype was counted between two and nine times. The chain joins TRBV10-3 to TRBJ2-7, with TRBD1 matching over 8 bases. Trimming cost V 6 bases and J 2 bases; bases outside gene matches: 12. Germline V gives CDR1 ENHRY, CDR2 SYGVKD. The CDR3 has 16 amino acids. CDR3 region: CAISPTGTGAPYEQYF. The DNA for the CDR3 is TGTGCCATCAGCCCAACCGGGACAGGCGCCCCCTACGAGCAGTACTTC.

The J gene is TRBJ2-1, the V gene TRBV4-1, with D uncertain. The CDR3 runs 12 residues. Germline loops: CDR1 MGHRA, CDR2 YSYEKL. V lost 3 bases and J lost 6, with 6 bases in between. The CDR3 spells CASSQSSNEQFF. DNA for the CDR3: TGCGCCAGCAGCCAGTCTAGCAATGAGCAGTTCTTC.

A few counts support this clonotype. The chain is built from TRBV7-9 and TRBJ2-1; TRBD1 is a possible D gene (6 bases). Germline values: CDR1 SEHNR, CDR2 FQNEAQ (reference sequence). V dropped 1 base and J dropped 4 bases, with 14 bases sitting between them. CDR3 length: 16 residues. The CDR3 nucleotides read TGTGCCAGCAGCTTAGACGAGACAGGCAAATACAATGAGCAGTTCTTC. Its protein product is CASSLDETGKYNEQFF.

This clonotype was counted a few times. J is TRBJ2-7 and V is TRBV10-1, with 7 bases matching TRBD2. The trim removed 4 bases at V and 3 bases at J, leaving 9 bases unmatched. The CDR3 sequence is 15 residues long. Looked up from germline, CDR1 is WNHNN and CDR2 is SYGVQD (reference sequence). The CDR3 sequence is CASSVEASGNYEQYF. In DNA, the CDR3 is TGCGCCAGCAGTGTGGAGGCCAGCGGGAACTACGAGCAGTACTTC.

This clonotype showed up just a few times. This chain links TRBV3-1 with TRBJ1-5; D is undetermined. The V end was cut by 1 base, the J end by 2 bases, with 6 bases between. CDR1 and CDR2 from the germline V gene are LGHDT and YNNKEL (reference sequence). The CDR3 contains 14 residues. The chain's CDR3 is CASSQAQGNQPQHF. In nucleotides, the CDR3 is TGTGCCAGCAGCCAAGCGCAGGGCAATCAGCCCCAGCATTTT. The entire variable domain, with the rest obtained from reference TRBV3-1 and TRBJ1-5, is as follows: DTAVSQTPKYLVTQMGNDKSIKCEQNLGHDTMYWYKQDSKKFLKIMFSYNNKELIINETVPNRFSPKSPDKAHLNLHINSLELGDSAVYFCASSQAQGNQPQHFGDGTRLSIL.

The chain uses TRBV7-8 and TRBJ2-1, with 9 bases lining up with TRBD2. V trimming: 6 bases; J trimming: 5 bases; junction bases outside the gene matches: 20. Germline loops: CDR1 SGHVS, CDR2 FQNEAQ. The CDR3 loop spans 19 amino acids. CDR3 in amino acids: CASSPRGMGGGRVNNEQFF. Here the CDR3 DNA reads TGTGCCAGCAGTCCCCGAGGCATGGGAGGCGGGAGGGTCAACAATGAGCAGTTCTTC.

V is TRBV6-5 and J is TRBJ1-2, with TRBD1 as a possible D gene (6 bases). Germline assignment: CDR1 MNHEY and CDR2 SVGAGI. The CDR3 has 14 amino acids. Deletions cut 6 bases from V and 7 bases from J, with 18 bases between. CDR3 sequence: CASSPLSDRSGYTF. The CDR3 nucleotides are TGTGCCAGCAGCCCCCTAAGCGACAGGTCTGGCTACACCTTC.

The rearrangement links TRBV20-1 to TRBJ2-7; perhaps D is TRBD1 or TRBD2 (5 bases each). V was cut by 5 bases and J by 0 bases, with 8 bases left in between. Germline CDR1 reads DFQATT; CDR2 reads SNEGSKA (reference sequence). The CDR3 runs to 12 residues. The CDR3: CSASGASYEQYF. CDR3 coding DNA: TGCAGTGCTTCCGGGGCCTCCTACGAGCAGTACTTC.

This clonotype was observed at least ten times. In DNA, the CDR3 is TGTGCCAGCAGCCCCCGACACCAAGAGACCCAGTACTTC. It is translated as CASSPRHQETQYF. J is TRBJ2-5 and V is TRBV7-2; D uncertain. The CDR3 runs 13 residues. Germline CDR1 and CDR2: SGHTA and FQGNSA. V was pared by 5 bases and J by 0 bases, with 7 bases between.

This clonotype was recorded a few times. The chain has TRBV5-1 and TRBJ2-1; the D is unclear. Germline lookup yields CDR1 SGHRS and CDR2 YFSETQ. V was trimmed by 6 bases and J by 0 bases, leaving 13 bases between them. This CDR3 is built from 15 residues. CDR3 sequence (DNA): TGCGCCAGCACTGTCGTTGCCAGCTCCTACAATGAGCAGTTCTTC. It encodes CASTVVASSYNEQFF.

V and J are TRBV28 and TRBJ2-5; 7 bases line up with TRBD1. Per the germline V gene, CDR1 is MDHEN and CDR2 is SYDVKM. Trimming removed 4 bases from V and 11 bases from J; junction bases left unmatched: 13. The CDR3 has 14 amino acids. The CDR3 DNA sequence: TGTGCCAGCAGTTCAACCGGAAACAGGGGTGGGCAGTACTTC. This translates into CASSSTGNRGGQYF.

The chain employs TRBV4-1 and TRBJ1-3; D is possibly TRBD1 (5 bases). Germline CDR1 MGHRA, CDR2 YSYEKL. Trimming stripped 0 bases from V and 0 bases from J, with 15 bases between. The CDR3 spans 18 residues. The CDR3 loop is CASSQEGGGLSSGNTIYF. The CDR3 region has the DNA TGCGCCAGCAGCCAAGAAGGCGGGGGGTTAAGCTCTGGAAACACCATATATTTT.

Regarding this clonotype: This may come from a read error, since a much larger clone is one base off. The CDR3 sequence: CASSLTRGGETQYF. CDR3 nucleotides: TGTGCCAGCAGCTTAACAAGGGGTGGGGAGACCCAGTACTTC. This chain links TRBV7-9 with TRBJ2-5, with a weak D call TRBD1 (5 bases). The CDR3 loop spans 14 amino acids. Trimming shortened V by 2 bases and J by 5 bases, and 12 bases separated the two germline ends. Looked up from germline, CDR1 is SEHNR and CDR2 is FQNEAQ (reference sequence).

The chain couples TRBV20-1 to TRBJ1-1; D unresolved. The V gene's germline CDR1 is DFQATT and CDR2 SNEGSKA (reference sequence). The CDR3 consists of 13 residues. Trimming left V 5 bases short and J 2 bases short, with 12 bases between. CDR3 amino acids: CSALREANTEAFF. The DNA for the CDR3 is TGCAGTGCTCTGAGAGAGGCAAACACTGAAGCTTTCTTT.